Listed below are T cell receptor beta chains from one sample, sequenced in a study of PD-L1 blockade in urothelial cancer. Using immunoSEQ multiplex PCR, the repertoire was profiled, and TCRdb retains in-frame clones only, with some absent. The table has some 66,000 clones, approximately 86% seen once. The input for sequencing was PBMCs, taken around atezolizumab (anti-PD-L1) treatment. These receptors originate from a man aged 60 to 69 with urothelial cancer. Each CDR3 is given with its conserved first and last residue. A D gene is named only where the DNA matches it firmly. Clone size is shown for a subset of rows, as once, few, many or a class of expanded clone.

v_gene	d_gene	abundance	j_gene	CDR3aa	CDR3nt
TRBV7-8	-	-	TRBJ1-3	CASSIGSHSGNTIYF	TGTGCCAGCTCGATTGGGAGTCACTCTGGAAACACCATATATTTT
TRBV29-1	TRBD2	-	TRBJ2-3	CSARGLAGRDTQYF	TGCAGCGCTAGGGGACTAGCGGGGAGAGATACGCAGTATTTT
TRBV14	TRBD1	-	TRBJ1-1	CASSQDLGTGVNTEAFF	TGTGCCAGCAGCCAAGATCTGGGGACAGGGGTGAACACTGAAGCTTTCTTT
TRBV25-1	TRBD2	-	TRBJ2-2	CATGGGNTGELFF	TGTGCCACTGGGGGGGGGAACACCGGGGAGCTGTTTTTT
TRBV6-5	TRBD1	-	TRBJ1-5	CASSYSGTGLGQPQHF	TGTGCCAGCAGTTACTCCGGGACAGGGTTGGGTCAGCCCCAGCATTTT
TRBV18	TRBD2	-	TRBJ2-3	CASSPGLAGATDTQYF	TGTGCCAGCTCACCCGGACTAGCGGGGGCCACAGATACGCAGTATTTT
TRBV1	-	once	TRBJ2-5	CTSSQETSGGLQETQYF	TGCACCAGCAGCCAAGAAACTAGCGGGGGCCTACAAGAGACCCAGTACTTC
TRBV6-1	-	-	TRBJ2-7	CATPRGRGTYEQYF	TGTGCCACACCAAGGGGCAGGGGCACCTACGAGCAGTACTTC
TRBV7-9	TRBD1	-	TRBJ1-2	CASSLLTGQGGGGYTF	TGTGCCAGCAGCTTACTGACGGGACAGGGAGGGGGCGGCTACACCTTC
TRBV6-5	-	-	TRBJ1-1	CASRHRVGTEAFF	TGTGCCAGCAGACACAGGGTTGGGACTGAAGCTTTCTTT
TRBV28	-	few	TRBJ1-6	CASSLASASGAGGSYNSPLHF	TGTGCCAGCAGTTTAGCCTCAGCGTCAGGGGCCGGTGGCTCCTATAATTCACCCCTCCACTTT
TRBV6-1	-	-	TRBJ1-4	CASSGTLNEKLFF	TGTGCCAGCTCCGGGACACTCAATGAAAAACTGTTTTTT